This T cell receptor beta chain came from a study of blood T cell repertoires in COVID-19. Study at large: Collection of acute and convalescent COVID-19 samples took place in the United States, Italy and Spain.

Looked up from germline, CDR1 is MNHEY and CDR2 is SMNVEV (reference sequence). The CDR3 consists of 18 residues. V shed 5 bases and J 1 base; nucleotides not matched to a gene: 16. In the study's own analysis: Cell counts per sample came from amplifying reference gene primers. Libraries were prepared by immunoSEQ multiplex PCR; TCRdb keeps only in-frame clonotypes and omits some of them. D and trimming come from the DNA, and the V and J calls and clone size come from that table. Counted here are about 260,000 clones, roughly 86% occurring once; the ten biggest clones make up 0.7%. V gene TRBV27 combines with J gene TRBJ1-1; 7 nucleotides line up with TRBD1. The receptor comes from a human donor in a cohort sampled during active COVID-19. Specimen: peripheral blood. DNA of the CDR3: TGTGCCAGCAGTGGTTTACTGAGGGGGCACTCATGGAACACTGAAGCTTTCTTT. Protein product: CASSGLLRGHSWNTEAFF.